These 32 T cell receptor beta chains came from one sample sequenced in a study of cytomegalovirus exposure and HLA in healthy donors. Data came from immunoSEQ multiplex PCR; TCRdb stores just in-frame clones and leaves some out. The sample holds roughly 79,000 clones; about 92% are singletons and the top ten take roughly 0.65%. Material: PBMCs. The receptors stem from a young man in good health and CMV-seronegative.

The genes are TRBV30 and TRBJ1-5; 7 nucleotides match TRBD1. Trimming took 0 bases from V and 4 from J; bases not matched to a gene: 0. Germline V gene lookup returns CDR1 GTSNPN and CDR2 SVGIG (reference sequence). CDR3 size: 13 residues. The CDR3 loop reads CAWSVQGNQPQHF. CDR3 nucleotides: TGTGCCTGGAGTGTACAGGGGAATCAGCCCCAGCATTTT.

The chain is built from TRBV2 and TRBJ2-1, with 9 bases matching TRBD1. Looked up from germline, CDR1 is SNHLY and CDR2 is FYNNEI. V gave up 6 bases and J gave up 9 bases; unmatched junction bases: 6. The CDR3 has 13 amino acids. CDR3 sequence reads: CASSSGQGSEQFF. The CDR3 DNA reads TGTGCCAGCAGCTCCGGACAGGGGAGTGAGCAGTTCTTC.

V usage is TRBV10-1 and J usage is TRBJ2-1; TRBD1 agrees at 7 bases. Germline V gene lookup returns CDR1 WNHNN and CDR2 SYGVQD (reference sequence). Trimming cost V 2 bases and J 14 bases; bases outside gene matches: 9. The CDR3 loop spans 13 amino acids. This CDR3 is CASSENWTGLKFF. The CDR3 DNA follows: TGCGCCAGCAGTGAGAACTGGACAGGCCTTAAGTTCTTC.

The chain links TRBV5-5 to TRBJ2-7; tentative D call: TRBD2 (5 bases). This CDR3 is built from 16 residues. The ends were cut back, 0 bases at V and 6 bases at J, with 19 bases in the middle. Germline V lookup: CDR1 SGHKS, CDR2 YYEKEE (reference sequence). CDR3 in DNA: TGTGCCAGCAGCTTGGATTTACGGGGTCGCGATGTCGAGCAGTACTTC. Protein: CASSLDLRGRDVEQYF.

The chain has TRBV7-9 and TRBJ1-4, with a weak D call TRBD1 (5 bases). The CDR3 is 16 amino acids. From germline, CDR1 is SEHNR and CDR2 FQNEAQ (reference sequence). V lost 5 bases and J lost 3, with 16 bases in between. In nucleotides, the CDR3 is TGTGCCAGCAGCACGGACACCTCCGGAGCTAATGAAAAACTGTTTTTT. It specifies CASSTDTSGANEKLFF.

This clone was detected only once. This chain uses TRBV18 with TRBJ1-2; 9 nucleotides align to TRBD1. Germline V lookup: CDR1 KGHSH, CDR2 LQKENI. The CDR3 is 13 amino acids. Losses at the gene ends were 5 bases for V and 7 bases for J; bases not matched to a gene: 5. In DNA, the CDR3 is TGTGCCAGCTCAGAACAGGGGGCCAGTGGCTACACCTTC. Encoded protein: CASSEQGASGYTF.

The chain has TRBV10-3 and TRBJ2-7; D may be TRBD2 (5 bases). The ends were cut back, 3 bases at V and 2 bases at J, with 8 bases in the middle. Germline-derived CDR1 and CDR2 are ENHRY and SYGVKD. The CDR3 consists of 13 residues. CDR3 protein: CAISDLGAYEQYF. The CDR3 nucleotides are TGTGCCATCAGTGATCTCGGGGCCTACGAGCAGTACTTC.

The chain joins TRBV15 to TRBJ2-2; 7 bases are shared with TRBD1. Germline V gives CDR1 LNHNV, CDR2 YYDKDF (reference sequence). The CDR3 spans 13 residues. The ends lost 9 bases at V and 1 base at J; junction bases unmatched: 2. DNA of the CDR3: TGTGCCACGGGACAGTTGAACACCGGGGAGCTGTTTTTT. Translated: CATGQLNTGELFF.

V gene TRBV5-1 combines with J gene TRBJ2-3; possible D gene TRBD2, 5 bases. The V gene lost 2 bases and the J gene lost 2 bases, with 9 bases spanning the gap. The CDR3 is 14 residues long. The germline gives CDR1 SGHRS, CDR2 YFSETQ. CDR3 coding DNA: TGCGCCAGCAGCTTCCAGCGGATCACAGATACGCAGTATTTT. Its protein product is CASSFQRITDTQYF.

V usage is TRBV5-4 and J usage is TRBJ2-6; D is possibly TRBD1 (6 bases). CDR3 size: 19 residues. Germline-derived CDR1 and CDR2 are SGHNT and YYREEE (reference sequence). The V end was cut by 4 bases, the J end by 0 bases, with 20 bases between. As DNA, the CDR3 is TGTGCCAGCAGCGGGTACAGGGACGCCGGGTCCTCTGGGGCCAACGTCCTGACTTTC. Its translation is CASSGYRDAGSSGANVLTF.

V usage is TRBV7-8 and J usage is TRBJ1-6, with 11 bases matching TRBD1. J lost 7 bases, V lost 4 bases, and 0 bases had no gene match. CDR1 SGHVS and CDR2 FQNEAQ come from the germline V gene. The CDR3 extends over 14 amino acids. The CDR3: CASSWDRGNSPLHF. The CDR3 bases are TGTGCCAGCAGCTGGGACAGGGGGAATTCACCCCTCCACTTT.

The DNA of the CDR3 is TGTGCCAGCAGCGTTGACAGGGTTGACACTGAAGCTTTCTTT. It yields the protein CASSVDRVDTEAFF. The chain recombines TRBV7-2 with TRBJ1-1; 7 bases are shared with TRBD1. The V segment lost 5 bases and the J segment 3 bases; nucleotides outside the gene matches: 6. The CDR3 is 14 amino acids. Germline-derived CDR1 and CDR2 are SGHTA and FQGNSA.

This chain's CDR3 is CASSFRGRAHEQYF. CDR3 DNA: TGTGCCAGCAGTTTTCGCGGGAGGGCTCACGAGCAGTACTTC. The genes are TRBV27 and TRBJ2-7; 9 positions match TRBD2. This CDR3 has 14 residues. Germline CDR1 is MNHEY and CDR2 is SMNVEV (reference sequence). Trimming took 3 bases from V and 5 from J; bases not matched to a gene: 5.

J is TRBJ1-5 and V is TRBV6-5; TRBD1 agrees at 9 bases. Trimming removed 7 bases from V and 7 bases from J; junction bases left unmatched: 5. Per germline, CDR1 MNHEY and CDR2 SVGAGI. The CDR3 contains 13 residues. The CDR3 DNA reads TGTGCCAGCATGGACAGGGGTCGACAGCCCCAGCATTTT. The encoded protein is CASMDRGRQPQHF.

The V gene is TRBV7-9, the J gene TRBJ1-2, with TRBD1 matching over 7 bases. Germline loops: CDR1 SEHNR, CDR2 FQNEAQ (reference sequence). Trimming at V came to 5 bases and at J to 4 bases, leaving 7 bases not matched to a gene. The CDR3 extends over 14 amino acids. The CDR3 protein is CASSGPGTAYGYTF. CDR3 in DNA: TGTGCCAGCAGCGGACCTGGGACAGCCTATGGCTACACCTTC.

The rearrangement uses TRBV7-2 and TRBJ2-1; TRBD1 agrees at 7 bases. Unmatched junction bases numbered 13, after V lost 5 bases and J lost 6 bases. Germline V lookup: CDR1 SGHTA, CDR2 FQGNSA. The CDR3 spans 16 residues. In nucleotides, the CDR3 is TGTGCCAGCAGCCTCCCTACAGGGGTCGGGCGCAATGAGCAGTTCTTC. Encoded protein: CASSLPTGVGRNEQFF.

This sequence joins TRBV7-8 and TRBJ2-1; 10 positions agree with TRBD2. After removal of 1 base from V and 0 bases from J, the junction contained 3 bases not matched to a gene. Germline assignment: CDR1 SGHVS and CDR2 FQNEAQ. The CDR3 totals 17 residues. The chain's CDR3 is CASSLGLAGSSYNEQFF. CDR3 DNA sequence: TGTGCCAGCAGCTTAGGACTAGCGGGCAGCTCCTACAATGAGCAGTTCTTC.

This clone showed up just once. V and J are TRBV28 and TRBJ1-2, with 9 bases identical to TRBD1. The V and J ends lost 10 bases and 7 bases, in that order; junction bases with no gene match: 13. The CDR3 length is 14 residues. The germline V gene has CDR1 MDHEN and CDR2 SYDVKM. CDR3 nucleotides: TGTGCCACCCTAAGGGGACAGGGAGGATTTGGCTACACCTTC. As protein: CATLRGQGGFGYTF.

The genes are TRBV7-8 and TRBJ2-5; D unresolved. Per germline, CDR1 SGHVS and CDR2 FQNEAQ. The CDR3 runs 15 residues. The V gene lost 0 bases and the J gene lost 2 bases, with 10 bases spanning the gap. CDR3 loop: CASSLAHSRQETQYF. CDR3 sequence (DNA): TGTGCCAGCAGCTTAGCTCACAGTCGTCAAGAGACCCAGTACTTC.

This clone was observed once. The chain uses TRBV7-6 and TRBJ2-1, with 11 bases that match TRBD2. V gave up 1 base and J gave up 10 bases; unmatched junction bases: 12. The CDR3 covers 17 residues. Germline V CDR1 and CDR2: SGHVS, FNYEAQ. CDR3 coding DNA: TGTGCCAGCAGCTTAGTAGGGTATAGCGGGGGGGCAAGGGAGCAGTTCTTC. Translation: CASSLVGYSGGAREQFF.

The V call is TRBV6-5, the J call TRBJ2-7, with TRBD2 identical over 9 bases. Trimming removed 5 bases from V and 1 base from J; junction bases left unmatched: 6. Germline V gives CDR1 MNHEY, CDR2 SVGAGI. This CDR3 has 15 amino acids. The chain's CDR3 is CASSIIAGDSYEQYF. CDR3 DNA: TGTGCCAGCAGTATAATAGCGGGGGATTCCTACGAGCAGTACTTC.

The V call is TRBV6-5, the J call TRBJ2-7; possibly TRBD2 for D (6 bases). The CDR3 consists of 15 residues. CDR1 and CDR2 from the germline V gene are MNHEY and SVGAGI. Trimming took 6 bases from V and 1 from J, leaving 16 bases between them. This CDR3 is CASSPAGLGSYEQYF. CDR3 DNA: TGTGCCAGCAGCCCGGCGGGGTTGGGATCCTACGAGCAGTACTTC.

V usage is TRBV30 and J usage is TRBJ1-1; 8 bases fit TRBD1. This CDR3 is 13 amino acids long. Germline CDR1 reads GTSNPN; CDR2 reads SVGIG (reference sequence). V shed 5 bases and J 5 bases; nucleotides not matched to a gene: 7. The CDR3 nucleotides are TGTGCCTGGGTCCAGGGGGCGTCTACTGAAGCTTTCTTT. Its translation is CAWVQGASTEAFF.

This chain connects TRBV9 to TRBJ1-1; D uncertain. The ends were cut back, 1 base at V and 2 bases at J, with 9 bases in the middle. The germline V gene encodes CDR1 SGDLS and CDR2 YYNGEE. This CDR3 spans 14 amino acids. The CDR3 protein is CASSVSPGNTEAFF. In nucleotides, the CDR3 is TGTGCCAGCAGCGTAAGCCCAGGCAACACTGAAGCTTTCTTT.

The chain uses TRBV30 and TRBJ2-1; D is perhaps TRBD2 (6 bases). Trimming took 5 bases from V and 4 from J, leaving 12 bases between them. Germline V gene lookup returns CDR1 GTSNPN and CDR2 SVGIG (reference sequence). The length of the CDR3 is 13 residues. The CDR3 DNA reads TGTGCCTGGTTGGAGGGACCATACAATGAGCAGTTCTTC. Translating gives CAWLEGPYNEQFF.

The CDR3 region is CASSLSGWYGGGPYNSPLHF. The CDR3 region has the DNA TGTGCCAGCAGTTTATCGGGTTGGTATGGTGGAGGCCCCTATAATTCACCCCTCCACTTT. This chain joins TRBV27 and TRBJ1-6, with D unresolved. Deletions cut 0 bases from V and 2 bases from J, with 20 bases between. The CDR3 covers 20 residues. Germline V lookup: CDR1 MNHEY, CDR2 SMNVEV (reference sequence).

The table lists this clone with a count of one. The V gene is TRBV7-9, the J gene TRBJ2-7, with 8 nucleotides matching TRBD1. Per germline, CDR1 SEHNR and CDR2 FQNEAQ (reference sequence). The CDR3 length is 14 residues. With 3 bases clipped from V and 1 base from J, the junction kept 2 bases outside the gene matches. DNA of the CDR3: TGTGCCAGCAGCTTCCGGACAGGGTCCTACGAGCAGTACTTC. The encoded protein is CASSFRTGSYEQYF.

The V call is TRBV28, the J call TRBJ2-6; no reliable D call. Germline CDR1 is MDHEN and CDR2 is SYDVKM. This CDR3 region has 13 residues. The V gene lost 7 bases and the J gene lost 1 base, with 5 bases spanning the gap. CDR3 DNA sequence: TGTGCCAGCAAATTATCTGGGGCCAACGTCCTGACTTTC. Its protein product is CASKLSGANVLTF.

The chain employs TRBV6-5 and TRBJ1-2, with no clear D. V lost 4 bases and J 4 bases, leaving 13 bases between the germline ends. Germline V gene sequence: CDR1 MNHEY, CDR2 SVGAGI. This CDR3 has 14 residues. The CDR3 sequence: CASSFSRGSYGYTF. For the CDR3, the DNA is TGTGCCAGCAGTTTTTCCAGAGGGAGCTATGGCTACACCTTC.

V usage is TRBV4-1 and J usage is TRBJ1-1; TRBD1 aligns across 8 bases. Losses at the gene ends were 3 bases for V and 3 bases for J; bases not matched to a gene: 0. Germline CDR1 MGHRA, CDR2 YSYEKL. There are 13 residues in the CDR3. The CDR3 coding sequence is TGCGCCAGCAGCCAGGACAGGGACACTGAAGCTTTCTTT. Its translation is CASSQDRDTEAFF.

The genes are TRBV27 and TRBJ2-7; 7 bases line up with TRBD1. Germline V gene data show CDR1 as MNHEY and CDR2 as SMNVEV (reference sequence). The length of the CDR3 is 15 residues. V was clipped by 7 bases and J by 4 bases; unmatched bases: 13. The CDR3 reads CASKAVGTALYEQYF. The CDR3 DNA reads TGTGCCAGCAAAGCGGTAGGGACAGCCCTTTACGAGCAGTACTTC.

The gene calls are TRBV11-3 and TRBJ2-1; 14 bases are a match to TRBD2. V dropped 1 base and J dropped 2; count of bases not matched to a gene: 7. Germline loops: CDR1 SGHNT, CDR2 YENEEA. The CDR3 contains 19 residues. The CDR3 loop is CASSLAGTSGRRAYNEQFF. The CDR3 nucleotides read TGTGCCAGCAGCTTAGCCGGGACTAGCGGGAGAAGGGCCTACAATGAGCAGTTCTTC.